A selection of T cell receptor beta chains follows, all from one sample in a study of long-term antiretroviral therapy in people with HIV. Measured with immunoSEQ multiplex PCR; TCRdb has only the in-frame clones, and not every one. The data show tens of thousands of clones, with just under 95% seen just once and roughly 3.9% held by the top ten. The sequencing used unsorted PBMCs, collected 4.1 years after starting antiretroviral therapy. Receptor source: a woman aged 45-60 years with HIV. The CDR3 runs from the conserved cysteine through the conserved F or W. Each record gives: J gene, V gene, D gene, clone size, CDR3 DNA, CDR3 protein. The D gene is left open where the match is weak. Size values are once, few and many counts, or a class for expanded clones, and some rows have none.

TRBJ1-1 TRBV6-5 . . TGTGCCAGCAGTTACTCCCTCGGGGGGCCCACTGAAGCTTTCTTT CASSYSLGGPTEAFF
TRBJ2-3 TRBV9 TRBD2 . TGTGCCAGCAGCGTTAGCGGGGGGGCGACAGATACGCAGTATTTT CASSVSGGATDTQYF
TRBJ1-2 TRBV7-3 . . TGTGCCAGCAGCTTAAAACCAGGGAGTGGCTACACCTTC CASSLKPGSGYTF
TRBJ1-1 TRBV27 . . TGTGCCAGCAGTTTGTTTGCTCCCCGGGGGCCCGGGACTGAAGCTTTCTTT CASSLFAPRGPGTEAFF
TRBJ2-1 TRBV2 . . TGTGCCACACGAGACTACGGTGAGCAGTTCTTC CATRDYGEQFF
TRBJ1-5 TRBV6-1 . . TGTGCCAGCAGTGAAGCGAGGGCGGGAAGCAATCAGCCCCAGCATTTT CASSEARAGSNQPQHF
TRBJ1-2 TRBV2 TRBD1 once TGTGCCAGCAGTGCACGACAGGGGAATCTCTATGGCTACACCTTC CASSARQGNLYGYTF
TRBJ2-7 TRBV29-1 TRBD1 . TGCAGCGCCCGGACAGGGGGTGGTTACGAGCAGTACTTC CSARTGGGYEQYF
TRBJ1-2 TRBV7-8 . . TGTGCCAGCAGCTTACAGGGGAACTATGGCTACACCTTC CASSLQGNYGYTF
TRBJ2-5 TRBV6-5 . . TGTGCCAGCAGTGGGGACCGCCCAGAGACCCAGTACTTC CASSGDRPETQYF
TRBJ2-5 TRBV2 TRBD2 . TGTGCCAGCAGGAGGCTAGCGGGGGCCCAAGAGACCCAGTACTTC CASRRLAGAQETQYF
TRBJ2-1 TRBV29-1 TRBD2 . TGCAGCGTTGACGGCGTACGGACGGGAGGAACCTACAATGAGCAGTTCTTC CSVDGVRTGGTYNEQFF
TRBJ2-2 TRBV6-1 . . TGTGCCAGCATGGGGGAGCTAAACACCGGGGAGCTGTTTTTT CASMGELNTGELFF
TRBJ2-3 TRBV13 TRBD2 . TGTGCCAGCAGCTTAGTAGCGGGGGGAGGGGATACGCAGTATTTT CASSLVAGGGDTQYF
TRBJ1-2 TRBV5-1 . . TGCGCCAGCAGCTTGGCCACAGGGATGTCCTATGGCTACACCTTC CASSLATGMSYGYTF
TRBJ2-1 TRBV4-1 . . TGCGCCAGCAGCCAAGACAACGTGAATCGGGGTGAGCAGTTCTTC CASSQDNVNRGEQFF
TRBJ2-5 TRBV6-1 TRBD1 . TGTGCCAGCAGTGCCCGGACAGGTGGGGGCGGTGAGACCCAGTACTTC CASSARTGGGGETQYF
TRBJ2-7 TRBV6-5 . . TGTGCCAGCAGTTTAGGGACGCGGGGCTCCTACGAGCAGTACTTC CASSLGTRGSYEQYF
TRBJ2-5 TRBV5-1 . . TGCGCCAGCAGCCTCGGGGAAATTGGGGAGACCCAGTACTTC CASSLGEIGETQYF
TRBJ1-1 TRBV6-5 . . TGTGCCAGCAGTTACTCCCCCAGGGGAGACACTGAAGCTTTCTTT CASSYSPRGDTEAFF
TRBJ1-3 TRBV6-1 . . TGTGCCAGCAGTCCCGGGGAAAACACCATATATTTT CASSPGENTIYF
TRBJ1-2 TRBV4-1 TRBD1 once TGCGCCAGCAGCCACACCGCTACCGGTGACCGACAGGGGGCGGCCTATGGCTACACCTTC CASSHTATGDRQGAAYGYTF
TRBJ1-6 TRBV6-1 . . TGTGCCAGCAGTGCCCTTTCACCCCTCCACTTT CASSALSPLHF
TRBJ1-4 TRBV29-1 TRBD1 . TGCAGCGTTGGCCAGGGGGGTGGTGAAAAACTGTTTTTT CSVGQGGGEKLFF
TRBJ1-3 TRBV28 . . TGTGCCAGCGTCGTACCCTCTGGAAACACCATATATTTT CASVVPSGNTIYF
TRBJ2-3 TRBV2 . . TGTGCCAGCTGGGGCCCCTCAACGAGTACAGATACGCAGTATTTT CASWGPSTSTDTQYF
TRBJ1-5 TRBV21-1 . . TGTGCCAGCAGCAAAGAACAATGGGACAGGGGAAAAAAGGGCAATCAGCCCCAGCATTTT CASSKEQWDRGKKGNQPQHF
TRBJ1-5 TRBV7-2 TRBD1 medium-sized TGTGCCAGCAGCGCGGACAGGGGTAGCAATCAGCCCCAGCATTTT CASSADRGSNQPQHF